The clone carrying this T cell receptor beta chain was seen only a few times. Antigen specificity is unknown. Unique molecular identifiers were used to barcode this TCRbeta library. TCRdb independently ran MiXCR on the PCR reads; one entry per CDR3 protein. The table records a few hundred thousand distinct CDR3 sequences, more than 20% of them present only once. The CDR3 has 15 amino acids. V gave up 3 bases and J gave up 1 base; unmatched junction bases: 2. The germline CDR1 and CDR2 sequences are SGHVS and FNYEAQ. This entry is derived from a study of T-cell reconstitution after alpha-beta-depleted transplantation in children. General study points: Alpha-beta T cells about two months after transplant reportedly derived from several hundred expanded graft clones. By one year post-transplant, T-cell counts and diversity largely arose from T cells that were newly produced.

The chain joins TRBV7-6 to TRBJ2-2; 7 bases map to TRBD1. This specimen was PBMCs, mostly from graft donor cells, taken 360 days after TCRalphabeta/CD19-depleted stem cell transplant. This TCR derives from a female patient younger than 10 who had a stem cell transplant for congenital amegakaryocytic thrombocytopenia, so the T cells may come from the graft donor. CDR3 nucleotide sequence: TGTGCCAGCAGCTTCAGGGGGAGGAACACCGGGGAGCTGTTTTTT. Translating gives CASSFRGRNTGELFF.